This T cell receptor (beta chain) was identified during a study of T cell responses to AZD1222 COVID-19 vaccine (dated by TCRdb to the early 2020s). Concerning the study at large: Because spike-specific TCR depth and breadth did not differ between the two schedules, AZD1222 recipients who got a second dose at roughly 4 weeks were pooled with those who got a second dose at roughly 12 weeks. A total of around 240 trial participants underwent TCR sequencing, of whom some 210 received two doses of AZD1222 and some 26 received two doses of the MenACWY control vaccine. Trial participants were enrolled into age subgroups of 18-55, 56-69 and 70-plus years, which contained 148, 28 and 57 TCR-sequenced participants, respectively.

What the authors observed across the whole study: Most participants were white British and females outnumbered males, and the authors suggested that clonal diversity may have been underestimated. Because no day 14 peak-response samples were available, the repertoires could be characterized only after the peak T cell response. In the small 56-69-year group, the increase in depth fell short of significance, most likely because of low power. Conclusions about previously exposed vaccinees are limited because only a handful of AZD1222 recipients were SARS-CoV-2 seropositive at baseline. Vaccine-associated CD4 TCRs spanned the whole spike protein, with dominant responses in regions 160-218 and 743-854. A significant rise in spike-specific TCR breadth and depth was observed after two AZD1222 doses relative to day 0 and relative to MenACWY recipients. Epitopes outside the regions mutated in the B.1.351 and B.1.1.7 variants were reportedly recognized by nearly half of the unique spike-specific TCRs.

The time point label of this sample denotes: baseline before first vaccination. The vaccinee samples were drawn from two UK trials, COV001 and COV002, one of which was a single-blind randomized controlled phase 2/3 trial testing AZD1222 (ChAdOx1 nCoV-19) in healthy adults. For TCRbeta chain sequencing, PBMC samples were collected from trial participants at day 0 and at day 28 after the second dose. Spanning cysteine to phenylalanine, the CDR3 consists of 13 amino acids. Of all the DNA, just the CDR3 is kept, 39 bases in frame from base 1. CDR1 and CDR2 (LNHNV, YYDKDF) derive from the germline V gene (reference sequence). At the junction V is shortened by 4 bases and J by 7 bases, with 14 bases in between. The CDR3 regions of human TCRbeta chains were analyzed by immunosequencing. The original methods were these. TCRs in the repertoires were compared against a reference library of SARS-CoV-2-specific TCRs that had been generated with the MIRA antigen-specificity platform. Breadth meant the fraction of unique TCRs that were SARS-CoV-2-associated, whereas depth meant the fraction of total T cells that were SARS-CoV-2-associated. Using the MIRA data, each spike-specific TCR was mapped to the spike region that the TCR reacts to and placed in a CD4 or CD8 class. Log10-transformed breadth and depth values were compared by one-way ANOVA with Sidak's multiple comparisons tests. In its TCRdb copy, this immuneACCESS table keeps in-frame sequences only and misses some clones. Where compared with another copy, unresolved V genes explain less than half of these, and the others have no known cause. For V, J and clone size, that table is used; D and trimming come from the DNA. The sample contains 150,000 or so clones, about 91% of them found a single time. The leading ten clones occupy under 1.5% of the sample.

As concerns this clone: What this receptor recognizes is not known. No much larger clonotype is one base removed from it; base qualities were not supplied.

The source is an adult in good health. The sample here was peripheral blood, taken on day 0 of AZD1222 vaccination. The chain uses TRBV15 and TRBJ2-7; TRBD2 is a possible D gene, resting on 7 matching bases. Here is the DNA: TGTGCCACCAGCAACTTGGGGGGGCAAGAGCAGTACTTC. Translated, this gives CATSNLGGQEQYF.